This passage covers 9 T cell receptor beta chains from one sample sequenced in a study of blood T cell repertoires in COVID-19. The table came from immunoSEQ multiplex PCR; TCRdb's copy has only in-frame clones and leaves some out. The sample gives some 99,000 clones, around nine tenths of which show up once; roughly 4.2% is in the top ten. The sample consisted of peripheral blood. Receptors originate from a human donor with COVID-19, enrolled during active disease. The donor label of this sample is uncertain.

This clone is a singleton in its sample. J is TRBJ2-5 and V is TRBV29-1; no clear D. Trimming took off 8 bases at V and 2 bases at J, with 12 bases between the two ends. Germline V gene lookup returns CDR1 SQVTM and CDR2 ANQGSEA. This CDR3 has 12 amino acids. Written as DNA, the CDR3 is TGCAGCAAAAAAACTGCTCAAGAGACCCAGTACTTC. Its translation: CSKKTAQETQYF.

This sequence joins TRBV11-2 and TRBJ2-1; TRBD1 is a possible D gene (6 bases). This CDR3 is built from 11 residues. Per germline, CDR1 SGHAT and CDR2 FQNNGV. Trimming removed 5 bases from V and 10 bases from J, with 9 bases in between. CDR3 nucleotides: TGTGCCAGCAGCCCTGGGACAGAGCAGTTCTTC. This encodes CASSPGTEQFF.

J is TRBJ1-2 and V is TRBV5-1; possibly TRBD1 for D (6 bases). CDR1 and CDR2 from the germline V gene are SGHRS and YFSETQ. The CDR3 contains 13 residues. V was cut by 6 bases and J by 8 bases, with 17 bases left in between. DNA for the CDR3: TGCGCCAGCACCTCCGGGGGGGCGAGAGGCTACACCTTC. Protein product: CASTSGGARGYTF.

The chain combines TRBV13 with TRBJ1-1; no clear D gene. This CDR3 comprises 12 residues. With 1 base removed from V and 7 bases from J, the gap between germline ends came to 7 bases. Germline CDR1 PRHDT, CDR2 FYEKMQ (reference sequence). CDR3 DNA: TGTGCCAGCAGCTTAGAAGGAGGTGAAGCTTTCTTT. Its protein is CASSLEGGEAFF.

The chain uses TRBV29-1 and TRBJ1-4; 7 bases line up with TRBD1. The germline gives CDR1 SQVTM, CDR2 ANQGSEA. The V and J ends lost 4 bases and 0 bases, in that order; junction bases with no gene match: 2. The CDR3 consists of 14 residues. The CDR3 spells CSVAGTATNEKLFF. Here the CDR3 DNA reads TGCAGCGTTGCAGGGACAGCAACTAATGAAAAACTGTTTTTT. Full variable domain (rest looked up from reference TRBV29-1 and TRBJ1-4): SAVISQKPSRDICQRGTSLTIQCQVDSQVTMMFWYRQQPGQSLTLIATANQGSEATYESGFVIDKFPISRPNLTFSTLTVSNMSPEDSSIYLCSVAGTATNEKLFFGSGTQLSVL.

In nucleotides, the CDR3 is TGTGCCAGCAGCCTGGACGGACAGGGGGCAGGGGATACGCAGTATTTT. This sequence encodes CASSLDGQGAGDTQYF. The chain joins TRBV11-3 to TRBJ2-3; 11 nucleotides match TRBD1. V lost 5 bases, J lost 6 bases, and 10 bases stayed unmatched. The CDR3 is made up of 16 amino acids. CDR1 and CDR2 from the germline V gene are SGHNT and YENEEA.

The V call is TRBV7-9, the J call TRBJ2-2, with D perhaps TRBD1 (5 bases). The CDR3 length is 15 residues. CDR1 SEHNR and CDR2 FQNEAQ come from the germline V gene (reference sequence). V was cut by 3 bases and J by 2 bases, with 10 bases left in between. The CDR3 DNA is TGTGCCAGCAGCTTCTCGACAGAAAACACCGGGGAGCTGTTTTTT. This gives the protein CASSFSTENTGELFF.

The V call is TRBV30, the J call TRBJ1-1; D not certain. CDR1 and CDR2 from the germline V gene are GTSNPN and SVGIG (reference sequence). V lost 4 bases to trimming and J lost 0 bases, with 9 bases between them. CDR3 size: 13 residues. CDR3 sequence (DNA): TGTGCCTGGAATAGGAGGATGAACACTGAAGCTTTCTTT. Translating it yields CAWNRRMNTEAFF.

This clone has a single count. The chain combines TRBV30 with TRBJ1-4; 12 positions match TRBD1. Trimming cost V 4 bases and J 7 bases; bases outside gene matches: 10. Per the germline V gene, CDR1 is GTSNPN and CDR2 is SVGIG (reference sequence). The CDR3 extends over 16 amino acids. CDR3 nucleotide sequence: TGTGCCTGGAAAACGGGACAGGGGGCGCGAGGTGAAAAACTGTTTTTT. Amino acids: CAWKTGQGARGEKLFF.